A selection of T cell receptor beta chains follows, all from one sample in a study of shared clonotypes between healthy human individuals. The data were produced by immunoSEQ multiplex PCR, yet TCRdb's version contains in-frame clones alone and is incomplete. The table has approximately 2,300,000 clones, roughly 92% seen once. The sample consisted of naive CD4+ T cells from PBMCs. The receptor source for this set is a man aged 18 to 30 in good health. Some clones in this sample may be carry-over from other donors' samples. Each CDR3 is given with its conserved first and last residue. Where a row states a size, it is once, few, many or the class of an expanded clone; other rows omit it.

j_call clone_size v_call cdr3_aa
TRBJ2-3 NA TRBV15 CATSFTDTQYF
TRBJ2-7 NA TRBV19 CASSSTGTYEQYF
TRBJ2-4 NA TRBV6-5 CASSYPGEGNIQYF
TRBJ1-5 once TRBV28 CASSTTGRGDNQPQHF
TRBJ2-5 NA TRBV5-1 CASSLAGGETQYF
TRBJ2-1 NA TRBV5-1 CASSPLARASSYNEQFF
TRBJ1-2 once TRBV19 CASSIDPTRHAGYTF
TRBJ2-1 NA TRBV19 CASSIFPKGEQFF
TRBJ2-7 NA TRBV5-1 CASSLEPQSGIAYEQYF
TRBJ2-2 NA TRBV6-6 CASRPTSGRSTGELFF
TRBJ1-4 NA TRBV11-2 CASSQLATNEKLFF
TRBJ2-3 once TRBV5-1 CASVKREGSDTQYF
TRBJ1-2 NA TRBV5-1 CASSLDTVYGYTF
TRBJ2-1 once TRBV27 CASRQRPGKVDEQFF
TRBJ1-1 NA TRBV4-1 CASSQGTRQATEAFF
TRBJ2-7 once TRBV6-5 CASRKGLAHSVGQYF
TRBJ2-2 NA TRBV6-6 CASSYVGAGELFF
TRBJ1-2 NA TRBV28 CASSPPRAENTGYTF
TRBJ1-5 NA TRBV18 CASSPQAAGSNQPQHF
TRBJ2-5 NA TRBV5-4 CASSSQGQETQYF
TRBJ1-5 NA TRBV5-5 CASSLAGNIQPQHF
TRBJ2-7 once TRBV7-6 CASSRGRYEQYF
TRBJ2-5 NA TRBV28 CASRKMGGKVKTQYF
TRBJ2-2 once TRBV29-1 CSVEGLAGSSTGELFF
TRBJ1-4 NA TRBV7-3 CASVTGDEKLFF
TRBJ1-1 once TRBV6-5 CASSPTGLWKEAFF
TRBJ1-3 few TRBV9 CASSVLSGQAGNTIYF
TRBJ2-3 NA TRBV2 CASRLAGVGTDTQYF
TRBJ2-3 once TRBV19 CASSIQGTSTDTQYF
TRBJ1-5 NA TRBV28 CASSGIGGLQPQHF
TRBJ2-5 NA TRBV30 CAWGQPGTQYF
TRBJ2-2 NA TRBV10-1 CASSQEGNTGELFF
TRBJ2-5 NA TRBV2 CASTRTSGREETQYF
TRBJ2-5 NA TRBV10-3 CAISDQGGETQYF
TRBJ2-7 NA TRBV20-1 CSAGEPNRIYF
TRBJ2-7 NA TRBV4-1 CASSYPGQGRYEQYF
TRBJ1-1 NA TRBV5-4 CASSLGTPSRTEAFF
TRBJ1-3 NA TRBV7-8 CASSFTGSGNTIYF
TRBJ2-2 NA TRBV11-2 CASSPLGGRGTGELFF
TRBJ2-7 NA TRBV10-1 CASHRPCSYEQYF
TRBJ2-4 NA TRBV11-2 CASSSGQGVWNIQYF
TRBJ1-1 NA TRBV5-1 CASSLADIYTEAFF